This TCR beta chain was obtained from a study of metastatic and nonmetastatic thyroid tumors. Study context: Patients with malignant and benign thyroid disease provided blood and tumor or nodule tissue, whose repertoires were compared. Study results and limitations: As reported, TCR beta diversity in blood and tumor was significantly higher in malignant thyroid tumors than in benign nodules.

Notes on this clone: What it binds is unknown.

In the authors' methods: Across clinicopathological groups, CDR3 differences served as the basis for building a distant-metastasis classifier for papillary thyroid cancer. MiXCR was used by TCRdb to re-call the PCR reads. The V and J calls here are based on TCRdb, not the publication. This repertoire shows about 13,000 clones, 20% to 25% found once; its top ten account for around 3.3%. Germline CDR1 SGHRS, CDR2 YFSETQ. V was cut by 4 bases and J by 7 bases, with 15 bases left in between. CDR3 size: 14 residues. No treatment had been given to any patient before thyroid surgery. The sequence was collected from a female donor with papillary thyroid cancer or a benign thyroid nodule (not recorded which). Some clones in this sample may be carry-over from other donors' samples. The chain carries TRBV5-1 and TRBJ2-1, with D perhaps matching TRBD2 (6 bases). The sample consisted of blood. The CDR3 DNA sequence: TGCGCCAGCAGCACGACTAGTTTCGGAAATGAGCAGTTCTTC. Protein: CASSTTSFGNEQFF.